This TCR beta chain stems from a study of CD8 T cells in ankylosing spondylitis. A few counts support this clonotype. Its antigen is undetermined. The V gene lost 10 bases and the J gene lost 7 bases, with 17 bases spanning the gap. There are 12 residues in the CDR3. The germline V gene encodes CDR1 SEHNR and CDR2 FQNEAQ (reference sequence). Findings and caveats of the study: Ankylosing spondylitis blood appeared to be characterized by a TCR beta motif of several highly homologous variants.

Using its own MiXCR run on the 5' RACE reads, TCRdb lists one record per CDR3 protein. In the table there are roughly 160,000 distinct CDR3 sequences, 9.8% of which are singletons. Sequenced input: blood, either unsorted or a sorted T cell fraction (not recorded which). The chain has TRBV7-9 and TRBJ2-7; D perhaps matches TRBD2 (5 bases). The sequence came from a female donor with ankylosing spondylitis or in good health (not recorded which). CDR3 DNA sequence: TGTGCCACCCTCCACCTAACGGGAGAGCAGTACTTC. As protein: CATLHLTGEQYF.